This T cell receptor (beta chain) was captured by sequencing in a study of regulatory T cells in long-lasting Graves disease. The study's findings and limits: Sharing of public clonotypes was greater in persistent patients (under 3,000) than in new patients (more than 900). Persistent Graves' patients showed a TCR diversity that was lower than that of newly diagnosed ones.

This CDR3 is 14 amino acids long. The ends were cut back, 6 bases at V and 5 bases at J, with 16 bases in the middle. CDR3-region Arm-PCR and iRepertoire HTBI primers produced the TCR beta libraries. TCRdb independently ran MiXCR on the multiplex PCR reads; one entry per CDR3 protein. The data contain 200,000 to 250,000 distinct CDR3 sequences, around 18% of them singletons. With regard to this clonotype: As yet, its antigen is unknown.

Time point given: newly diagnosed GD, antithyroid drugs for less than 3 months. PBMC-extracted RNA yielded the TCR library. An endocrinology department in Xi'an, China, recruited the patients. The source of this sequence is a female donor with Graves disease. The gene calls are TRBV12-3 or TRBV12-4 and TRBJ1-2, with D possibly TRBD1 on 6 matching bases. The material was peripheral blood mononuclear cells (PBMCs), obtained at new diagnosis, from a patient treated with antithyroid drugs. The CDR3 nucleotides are TGTGCCAGCAGCGGAAACAGGGAGGGGTATGGCTACACCTTC. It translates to CASSGNREGYGYTF.